This T cell receptor (beta chain) was sequenced for a study of beta chain features in type 1 diabetes. Study at large: On cell yields, gender and age, patients and healthy donors were similar. Cells sorted and examined across all samples totaled roughly 100,000,000.

Turning to this clone: What it binds is unknown.

Study conclusions and caveats: Shortening that was moderate but significant affected the TCRB CDR3s of Type 1 diabetes patients in all four CD4+ subsets.

Isolated RNA was reverse transcribed in full, so expressed TCRB transcripts were sequenced. Approximately 3.6 million reads per sample on average were obtained from naive, central memory and regulatory T cell samples. The method was immunoSEQ multiplex PCR; TCRdb's version includes in-frame clones alone and lacks a portion of them. The sample lists about 160,000 clones; roughly 9% were seen once. The CDR3 loop spans 16 amino acids. V was clipped by 2 bases and J by 1 base; unmatched bases: 7. The germline gives CDR1 GTSNPN, CDR2 SVGIG (reference sequence). The gene calls are TRBV30 and TRBJ2-3, with TRBD2 identical over 9 bases. The sequenced sample was central memory CD4+ T cells from blood. This receptor was taken from a woman aged 30 to 39 with type 1 diabetes. The CDR3 bases are TGTGCCTGGAGTAAGGCTAGCGGGATTGGCACAGATACGCAGTATTTT. Translating gives CAWSKASGIGTDTQYF.